This T cell receptor beta chain emerged from a study of cytomegalovirus exposure and HLA in healthy donors. This clone has a handful of counts. No antigen is known for it. V lost 2 bases and J lost 0; bases outside the gene matches: 1. The CDR3 runs 15 residues. Germline values: CDR1 MNHNY, CDR2 SVGAGI (reference sequence). TCRdb's table, derived via immunoSEQ multiplex PCR, lists solely in-frame clones and lacks some. The sample carries some 140,000 clones, 70% to 90% recorded once. Points from the study as a whole: It was found in a later analysis that first-cohort TCR clusters tended to co-occur in the 120 validation repertoires. Specificity of a few CMV-associated chains for CMV antigens was verified in vitro. Investigators reported 150 to 200 TCR beta chains as tied to cytomegalovirus.

The chain couples TRBV6-6 to TRBJ1-5, with 7 bases matching TRBD1. The specimen was PBMCs. This clonotype was obtained from a woman aged 25 to 39 in good health and CMV-seronegative. The CDR3 DNA follows: TGTGCCAGCAGTTACGGACAGGATAGCAATCAGCCCCAGCATTTT. Protein: CASSYGQDSNQPQHF.